These 9 T cell receptor beta chains were all obtained from the same sample, sequenced in a study of Ad26.COV2.S vaccination and SARS-CoV-2 variants. The table came from immunoSEQ multiplex PCR; TCRdb's copy has only in-frame clones and leaves some out. The sample lists about 320,000 clones; around four fifths were seen once. Noted treatment: some 20 received Ad26.COV2.S at low or high dose, single or two shots; about 5 received placebo; per-sample allocation not given. The investigators took samples on day 63 after the first vaccine or placebo injection. Sequenced material: peripheral blood, taken in a trial of Ad26.COV2.S vaccine versus placebo. These receptors were obtained from a person between 18 and 59 years old who received the Ad26.COV2.S COVID-19 vaccine or a placebo.

In its sample, this clone was seen once. The rearrangement uses TRBV5-1 and TRBJ2-2; D may match TRBD1 or TRBD2 (5 bases each). CDR1 is SGHRS, CDR2 YFSETQ, per germline. The CDR3 runs to 15 residues. V was cut by 5 bases and J by 7 bases, with 18 bases left in between. The DNA of the CDR3 is TGCGCCAGCAGTAGCCTCCGTGGGGCGGGCGGGGAGCTGTTTTTT. It translates to CASSSLRGAGGELFF.

The rearrangement joins TRBV2 to TRBJ2-7; TRBD2 is a possible D gene (6 bases). The CDR3 loop spans 11 amino acids. V was trimmed by 10 bases and J by 6 bases, leaving 13 bases between them. In germline, CDR1 is SNHLY, CDR2 FYNNEI. The CDR3 DNA is TGTGCCACCGGAGGGGATTTCGAGCAGTACTTC. The encoded protein is CATGGDFEQYF.

The chain joins TRBV18 to TRBJ1-3; D ambiguous. The germline V and J ends were trimmed by 3 bases and 0 bases, with 9 bases remaining between them. CDR3 length: 15 residues. CDR1 is KGHSH and CDR2 is LQKENI in the germline V gene. This chain's CDR3 is CASSPSLHSGNTIYF. The CDR3 coding sequence is TGTGCCAGCTCACCTAGTCTCCACTCTGGAAACACCATATATTTT. Using reference TRBV18 and TRBJ1-3 for the parts outside the CDR3, the full variable domain is NAGVMQNPRHLVRRRGQEARLRCSPMKGHSHVYWYRQLPEEGLKFMVYLQKENIIDESGMPKERFSAEFPKEGPSILRIQQVVRGDSAAYFCASSPSLHSGNTIYFGEGSWLTVV.

The count of this clone is one. V usage is TRBV10-3 and J usage is TRBJ2-2; D possibly corresponds to TRBD1 (5 bases). The germline gives CDR1 ENHRY, CDR2 SYGVKD. Trimming left V 9 bases short and J 0 bases short, with 17 bases between. This CDR3 has 16 amino acids. CDR3 sequence: CAISLGAATNTGELFF. CDR3 DNA sequence: TGTGCCATATCCCTAGGGGCCGCAACGAACACCGGGGAGCTGTTTTTT.

V is TRBV30 and J is TRBJ2-5; D ambiguous. The CDR3 consists of 17 residues. Germline CDR1 GTSNPN, CDR2 SVGIG (reference sequence). V lost 2 bases, J lost 4 bases, and 23 bases lay in between. CDR3 amino acids: CAWSLGVPKDPRETQYF. The CDR3 DNA follows: TGTGCCTGGAGTCTCGGAGTACCTAAGGATCCCCGAGAGACCCAGTACTTC.

To note about this clone: The junction shows a germline mismatch at one end, possibly a read error. The rearrangement links TRBV3-1 (or the pseudogene TRBV3-2) to TRBJ2-7; D is possibly TRBD1 or TRBD2 (5 bases each). Germline CDR1 LGHDT, CDR2 YNNKEL (reference sequence). This CDR3 region has 12 residues. The CDR3 is CASSQAAGTYLF. In nucleotides, the CDR3 is TGTGCCAGCAGCCAAGCCGCCGGGACCTATCTCTTC.

The chain employs TRBV7-2 and TRBJ2-2; D remains ambiguous. CDR3 length equals 13 residues. Trimming removed 6 bases from V and 5 bases from J, with 10 bases in between. Germline-derived CDR1 and CDR2 are SGHTA and FQGNSA. The CDR3, as DNA: TGTGCCAGCAGATTACGTTTTACCGGGGAGCTGTTTTTT. The encoded protein is CASRLRFTGELFF.

The CDR3 loop reads CASSVLRESVGELFF. DNA of the CDR3: TGTGCCAGCAGCGTCCTCAGGGAATCGGTCGGGGAGCTGTTTTTT. The chain combines TRBV7-2 with TRBJ2-2, with a tentative D call TRBD1 (5 bases). Germline CDR1 reads SGHTA; CDR2 reads FQGNSA. The CDR3 covers 15 residues. Trimming pared 5 bases from V and 7 bases from J, leaving 17 bases between.

This clone has more than one count but fewer than ten. The chain carries TRBV5-1 and TRBJ1-2, with TRBD1 matching over 9 bases. The germline CDR1 and CDR2 sequences are SGHRS and YFSETQ. This CDR3 contains 15 residues. Unmatched junction bases numbered 6, after V lost 0 bases and J lost 6 bases. The CDR3 here is CASSLAIGTGHGYTF. CDR3 in DNA: TGCGCCAGCAGCTTGGCCATAGGGACAGGGCATGGCTACACCTTC.